The sequence of this T cell receptor beta chain was determined in a study of early T cells in non-severe SARS-CoV-2 infection. Study-wide background: Unsorted whole-blood RNA was sequenced in bulk, leaving chains unpaired. Study-wide results and limits: Clonotype matching in VDJdb favored anti-spike CD8 responses and did not capture private and CD4 specificities.

Many counts were recorded for this clonotype. Its cognate antigen is unknown. The TCR library protocol was used to attach unique molecular identifiers. These identifiers were attached to individual cDNA molecules. TCRdb redid the calling of the 5' RACE reads with MiXCR, one entry per CDR3 protein. The data show about 33,000 distinct CDR3 sequences, roughly 4.5% seen once. Germline V gives CDR1 KGHDR, CDR2 SFDVKD. The V gene lost 4 bases and the J gene lost 4 bases, with 13 bases spanning the gap. CDR3 length: 15 amino acids. The sequencing sample was made of whole blood. The sequence came from an adult who was a healthcare worker with PCR-confirmed SARS-CoV-2 infection or an uninfected control (not recorded which). This sequence joins TRBV24-1 and TRBJ2-1, with D unclear. In DNA form, the CDR3 reads TGTGCCACCAGTGACGCGCGGCGTTCTTACAATGAGCAGTTCTTC. This gives the protein CATSDARRSYNEQFF.